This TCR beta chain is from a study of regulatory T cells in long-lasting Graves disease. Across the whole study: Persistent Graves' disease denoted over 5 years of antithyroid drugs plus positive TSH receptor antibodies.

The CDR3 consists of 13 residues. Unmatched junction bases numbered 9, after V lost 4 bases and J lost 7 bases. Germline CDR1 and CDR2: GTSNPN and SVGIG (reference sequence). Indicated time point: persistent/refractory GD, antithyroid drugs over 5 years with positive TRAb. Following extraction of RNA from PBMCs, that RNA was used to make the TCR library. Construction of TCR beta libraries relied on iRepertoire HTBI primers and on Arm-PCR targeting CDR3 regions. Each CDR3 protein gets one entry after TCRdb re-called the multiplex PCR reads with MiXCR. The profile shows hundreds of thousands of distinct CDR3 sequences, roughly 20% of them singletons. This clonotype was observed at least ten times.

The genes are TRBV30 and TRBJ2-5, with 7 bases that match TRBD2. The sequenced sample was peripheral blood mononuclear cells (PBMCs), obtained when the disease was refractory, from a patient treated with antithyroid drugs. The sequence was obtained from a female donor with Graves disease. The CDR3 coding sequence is TGTGCCTGGACTAGCGGTGTGTTTCGGACCCAGTACTTC. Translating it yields CAWTSGVFRTQYF. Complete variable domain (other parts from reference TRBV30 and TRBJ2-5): SQTIHQWPATLVQPVGSPLSLECTVEGTSNPNLYWYRQAAGRGLQLLFYSVGIGQISSEVPQNLSASRPQDRQFILSSKKLLLSDSGFYLCAWTSGVFRTQYFGPGTRLLVL.